These T cell receptor beta chains were read from a single sample in a study of post-analysis software for immune sequencing data. TCRdb redid the calling of the PCR reads with MiXCR, one entry per CDR3 protein. This table holds roughly 620,000 distinct CDR3 sequences, roughly 45% found once. Material: blood. The receptors originated from a girl between 10 and 17 years old with multiple sclerosis. The CDR3 runs from the conserved cysteine through the conserved F or W. D genes are given only for firm matches. The size field is filled for only some rows; it gives once, few, many or a size class.

J: TRBJ1-2
D: -
size: -
V: TRBV27
CDR3: CASSPRFVSLIYGYTF
DNA: TGTGCCAGCAGTCCGAGGTTTGTCTCCTTAATCTATGGCTACACCTTC

J: TRBJ1-2
D: TRBD1
size: few
V: TRBV6-1
CDR3: CASSGRGTGYNYGYTF
DNA: TGTGCCAGCAGTGGAAGAGGGACAGGGTATAACTATGGCTACACCTTC

J: TRBJ2-7
D: TRBD1
size: -
V: TRBV20-1
CDR3: CSAHGQGGIDEQYF
DNA: TGCAGTGCTCACGGACAGGGAGGAATCGACGAGCAGTACTTC

J: TRBJ2-2
D: -
size: -
V: TRBV5-1
CDR3: CASSLEATNTGELFF
DNA: TGCGCCAGCAGCTTGGAGGCCACGAACACCGGGGAGCTGTTTTTT

J: TRBJ1-2
D: TRBD1
size: -
V: TRBV7-2
CDR3: CASSQPDNDRVYGYTF
DNA: TGTGCCAGCAGCCAACCTGACAACGACAGGGTCTATGGCTACACCTTC

J: TRBJ1-4
D: -
size: -
V: TRBV7-9
CDR3: CASSKGTPGGDEKLFF
DNA: TGTGCCAGCAGCAAGGGGACACCCGGAGGGGATGAAAAACTGTTTTTT

J: TRBJ2-6
D: -
size: -
V: TRBV20-1
CDR3: CSLECSGANVLTF
DNA: TGCAGTTTGGAGTGCTCTGGGGCCAACGTCCTGACTTTC

J: TRBJ2-3
D: -
size: few
V: TRBV5-1
CDR3: CASSSQTGTDTQYF
DNA: TGCGCCAGCAGCTCCCAGACGGGCACAGATACGCAGTATTTT

J: TRBJ2-3
D: -
size: few
V: TRBV27
CDR3: CASFPSGLRTDTQYF
DNA: TGTGCCAGCTTCCCTTCGGGACTCCGCACAGATACGCAGTATTTT

J: TRBJ1-2
D: -
size: few
V: TRBV10-2
CDR3: CASSEPGTEYYGHTF
DNA: TGCGCCAGCAGTGAACCCGGGACGGAATACTATGGCCACACCTTC

J: TRBJ1-1
D: -
size: -
V: TRBV29-1
CDR3: CSVDRSSTGAFF
DNA: TGCAGCGTTGACAGGTCGAGCACTGGAGCTTTCTTT

J: TRBJ2-5
D: TRBD2
size: many
V: TRBV12-3/TRBV12-4
CDR3: CASSPRGGQETQYF
DNA: TGTGCCAGCAGTCCACGGGGGGGGCAAGAGACCCAGTACTTC

J: TRBJ2-1
D: -
size: -
V: TRBV4-1
CDR3: CASNQDSGQNEQFF
DNA: TGCGCCAGCAACCAAGATTCGGGTCAAAATGAGCAGTTCTTC

J: TRBJ2-7
D: TRBD1
size: -
V: TRBV10-3
CDR3: CAISERQGTGFAYEQYF
DNA: TGTGCCATCAGTGAGAGACAGGGTACGGGTTTCGCCTACGAGCAGTACTTC

J: TRBJ1-2
D: TRBD1
size: few
V: TRBV10-3
CDR3: CAISVGTGGFNGYTF
DNA: TGTGCCATCAGTGTTGGGACAGGGGGTTTTAACGGCTACACCTTC

J: TRBJ2-3
D: -
size: -
V: TRBV27
CDR3: CASTQLRGGTDTQYF
DNA: TGTGCCAGCACTCAACTAAGAGGGGGCACAGATACGCAGTATTTT

J: TRBJ1-1
D: TRBD1
size: -
V: TRBV12-3/TRBV12-4
CDR3: CASSSHIRGLLMNTEAFF
DNA: TGTGCCAGCAGTTCGCACATCAGGGGGCTCCTTATGAACACTGAAGCTTTCTTT

J: TRBJ2-5
D: -
size: -
V: TRBV12-3/TRBV12-4
CDR3: CARSRELETQYF
DNA: TGTGCCAGGAGTAGGGAATTGGAGACCCAGTACTTC

J: TRBJ1-6
D: -
size: few
V: TRBV20-1
CDR3: CSARRVGSPLHF
DNA: TGCAGTGCCCGCAGGGTCGGCTCACCCCTCCACTTT

J: TRBJ2-3
D: -
size: -
V: TRBV7-2
CDR3: CASSPGPITDTQYF
DNA: TGTGCCAGCAGCCCCGGGCCTATCACAGATACGCAGTATTTT

J: TRBJ2-3
D: -
size: few
V: TRBV12-3/TRBV12-4
CDR3: CASIRQTFTDTQYF
DNA: TGTGCCAGCATCCGACAGACTTTCACAGATACGCAGTATTTT

J: TRBJ2-7
D: -
size: -
V: TRBV20-1
CDR3: CSAIGNTYEQYF
DNA: TGCAGTGCTATCGGGAATACCTACGAGCAGTACTTC

J: TRBJ2-7
D: TRBD2
size: -
V: TRBV12-3/TRBV12-4
CDR3: CASSLSAGVSYEQYF
DNA: TGTGCCAGCAGTTTATCGGCGGGAGTCTCCTACGAGCAGTACTTC